This entry concerns a single T cell receptor beta chain. Produced via immunoSEQ multiplex PCR; TCRdb's table is partial and in-frame only. The top ten hold 0.65% to 0.95% of the sample, which has about 360,000 clones, about nine tenths seen once. The sample comes from a study of cytomegalovirus exposure and HLA in healthy donors. The sequence was obtained from a woman between 18 and 30 years old in good health and CMV-seronegative. Sequenced: PBMCs.

CDR3 region: CASRSLTGIPEKLFF. The CDR3 region has the DNA TGTGCCAGCAGGTCACTCACAGGGATCCCTGAAAAACTGTTTTTT. This chain uses TRBV6-5 with TRBJ1-4; tentatively, D is TRBD1 (6 bases). From germline, CDR1 is MNHEY and CDR2 SVGAGI. Between the trimmed V and J ends, which lost 6 bases and 7 bases, there was a span of 18 bases. The CDR3 consists of 15 residues.